The TCR beta chain described here comes from a study of T cells in Graves' hyperthyroidism and ophthalmopathy (dated by TCRdb to about 2019). Study-level background: Peripheral blood samples were taken at initial diagnosis, before any treatment was given. To identify TCR V-J signatures that set the groups apart, the researchers used a discovery cohort of more than 95 patients, made up of around 40 with Graves' ophthalmopathy and 57 with stable Graves' hyperthyroidism. Prospective prediction of ophthalmopathy was tested in an independent validation cohort consisting of some 20 hyperthyroidism patients and over 15 patients who later progressed to ophthalmopathy. The 100 or so discovery patients were divided at random into training and test sets in a 7:3 ratio. In several Graves' hyperthyroidism patients, the study also compared T-cell repertoires from thyroid tissue with T-cell repertoires from blood. Once sampling was done, hyperthyroidism patients were given methimazole at a starting dose of 30 mg daily, whereas ophthalmopathy patients were given high-dose intravenous methylprednisolone. The paper describes TCR Vbeta CDR3 sequencing of 120 to 150 peripheral blood samples, made up of fewer than 50 ophthalmopathy patients, approximately 76 hyperthyroidism patients and 17 progressor patients.

Overall results and qualifications from the work: Sample size was not statistically predetermined, and investigators were not blinded to group allocation. In validation, progression to ophthalmopathy was predicted by the model with roughly 69% sensitivity and just over 72% specificity, a median of approximately 6.5 months before onset. Ophthalmopathy was separated from stable hyperthyroidism by a 13 V-J signature model, with 85% to 90% sensitivity and approximately 84% specificity obtained in cross-validation and 80%/75% obtained in testing. Blood samples also contained most of the expanded thyroid clonotypes (frequency above 0.001), which suggests that blood repertoires may reflect thyroid immune responses.

The TCR beta CDR3 regions were amplified from RNA transcripts. The TCR CDR3 was subjected to a first round of RT-PCR using the HTBI primer set and the Qiagen OneStep RT-PCR kit. Libraries were constructed in a second round of multiplex PCR, after which size selection and purification were carried out. The libraries were sequenced on an Illumina HiSeq2000 using paired-end 100 bp reads. As for how the authors treated the data: SOAPnuke was used to process the raw data, throwing out any read that contained adapters or uncalled bases, had a mean Phred below 15, or lacked an exact constant-primer or identifier match. High-quality paired reads were merged with COPE v1.2.5, and unique nucleotide sequences were defined as clonotypes. MiTCR v1.1 was used to align clonotypes to the IMGT TRBV, TRBD and TRBJ reference segments. The analysis included only V-J combinations with a frequency above 0.0001, which together covered roughly 99% of the repertoires. The TCS score was defined as F50 (clonal expansion) divided by E x V (chaos), with BLOSUM62-based TCRdist calculated between CDR3 peptides within each V-J. Welch's t-statistics and random forest reduced roughly 500 V-J features to about 12, which were used in a naive Bayes classifier (R e1071). The similarity between thyroid and blood repertoires was quantified using the Morisita-Horn index. TCRdb applied fastp at Q25 and MiXCR to the public reads, then kept only in-frame beta chains. One record per CDR3 amino acid sequence lists the most common genes and DNA. TCRdb's processing, not the authors' own work, is the source of the V and J calls. The sample includes about 610,000 distinct CDR3 sequences, with 14% to 15% observed a single time. 4% to 5.5% of the sample comes from the top ten.

Moderately to severely active disease, a Clinical Activity Score of at least 3, a NOSPECS grade of at least 4, and a duration under 3 months were present in ophthalmopathy patients. Any patient with an uncontrolled infection, another autoimmune disease, pregnancy or lactation was excluded. Clinical symptoms, serum thyroxine and TRAb, thyroid ultrasound, and orbital computed tomography formed the basis for the diagnoses. PBMCs were isolated from about 9.1 ml of fresh peripheral blood by Ficoll-Paque density gradient centrifugation. Trizol reagent was used to extract total RNA, and RNA quality was then checked on an Agilent 2100 Bioanalyzer. As for this clonotype: Its antigen target is currently unknown. No per-base quality is available; no much larger clone lies one base away.

The V end gives up 4 bases and the J end 2 bases, leaving 10 bases in the junction not matched to a gene. The germline V gene (reference sequence) gives CDR1 as SGHNT and CDR2 as YYREEE. CDR3 length: 17 amino acids, cysteine to phenylalanine. Kept here is only the CDR3 DNA, which spans 51 bases and is read in frame from base 1. The sample was blood. Rearrangement joined TRBV5-4 to TRBJ2-5, with TRBD2 identical over 11 junction bases. The receptor's source is a woman in her forties with Graves' ophthalmopathy. For the CDR3, the sequence is CASSVARGLADQETQYF. The DNA sequence follows: TGTGCCAGCAGCGTGGCGCGGGGACTAGCGGATCAAGAGACCCAGTACTTC.